The 26 T cell receptor beta chains below were found in one sample sequenced in a study of control samples from healthy donors and cancer patients. Produced via immunoSEQ multiplex PCR; TCRdb's table is partial and in-frame only. This sample has about 83,000 clones, with 90% to 95% found just once. The sequencing input was blood. Source of these receptors: a middle-aged man in good health.

The chain couples TRBV2 to TRBJ2-1, with 9 bases fitting TRBD1. Per germline, CDR1 SNHLY and CDR2 FYNNEI. V shed 0 bases, J shed 4 bases, and the junction held 7 bases outside the gene matches. The CDR3 runs 17 residues. The CDR3 protein is CASSEALWTGEYNEQFF. The CDR3 nucleotides are TGTGCCAGCAGTGAAGCGCTCTGGACAGGGGAGTACAATGAGCAGTTCTTC.

J is TRBJ1-5 and V is TRBV27; 7 nucleotides agree with TRBD1. The germline V gene encodes CDR1 MNHEY and CDR2 SMNVEV (reference sequence). This CDR3 has 15 residues. V lost 6 bases and J lost 2; bases outside the gene matches: 7. The chain's CDR3 is CASRTQGGGNQPQHF. DNA for the CDR3: TGTGCCAGCAGGACCCAGGGGGGCGGCAATCAGCCCCAGCATTTT.

This chain connects TRBV6-6 to TRBJ1-4, with a weak D call TRBD1 (5 bases). The germline V gene encodes CDR1 MNHNY and CDR2 SVGAGI (reference sequence). CDR3 length equals 15 residues. Trimming removed 10 bases from V and 0 bases from J, with 15 bases in between. The CDR3 region is CATARRGTTNEKLFF. As DNA, the CDR3 is TGTGCCACAGCAAGGAGGGGAACAACTAATGAAAAACTGTTTTTT.

The V gene is TRBV24-1, the J gene TRBJ2-5; the D gene is possibly TRBD1 (6 bases). Germline V lookup: CDR1 KGHDR, CDR2 SFDVKD. The ends were cut back, 3 bases at V and 5 bases at J, with 15 bases in the middle. This CDR3 region has 15 residues. The CDR3 coding sequence is TGTGCCACCAGTGATCCCAGGGACACGAAGGAGACCCAGTACTTC. Amino acid sequence: CATSDPRDTKETQYF.

The rearrangement uses TRBV6-2 or TRBV6-3 and TRBJ2-1, with D uncertain. The germline gives CDR1 MNHEY, CDR2 SVGEGT. This CDR3 comprises 14 residues. V was pared by 0 bases and J by 9 bases, with 12 bases between. The CDR3 coding sequence is TGTGCCAGCAGTTACTCGGCTTCCATAGGTGAGCAGTTCTTC. This translates into CASSYSASIGEQFF.

The chain recombines TRBV5-6 with TRBJ2-1; 8 bases agree with TRBD2. After removal of 1 base from V and 4 bases from J, the junction contained 10 bases not matched to a gene. Germline V gives CDR1 SGHDT, CDR2 YYEEEE. The CDR3 is 17 residues long. CDR3 amino acids: CASSLYLGSGGYNEQFF. The CDR3, as DNA: TGTGCCAGCAGCTTGTATCTCGGGAGCGGGGGTTACAATGAGCAGTTCTTC.

The chain carries TRBV6-1 and TRBJ1-4; maybe TRBD1 (5 bases). The CDR3 extends over 16 amino acids. V lost 3 bases to trimming and J lost 1 base, with 12 bases between them. Germline CDR1 reads MNHNS; CDR2 reads SASEGT. CDR3 nucleotide sequence: TGTGCCAGCAGTGATGAGGGGAAATTAACTAATGAAAAACTGTTTTTT. It codes for CASSDEGKLTNEKLFF.

The chain uses TRBV24-1 and TRBJ1-5; weak D call: TRBD1 (6 bases). The CDR3 runs to 13 residues. Trimming shortened V by 2 bases and J by 7 bases, and 8 bases separated the two germline ends. In germline, CDR1 is KGHDR, CDR2 SFDVKD. The CDR3 here is CATSDSGAQPQHF. The CDR3 nucleotides read TGTGCCACCAGTGATTCAGGGGCACAGCCCCAGCATTTT.

The rearrangement links TRBV7-9 to TRBJ1-2; possible D gene TRBD1, 6 bases. Germline CDR1 and CDR2: SEHNR and FQNEAQ (reference sequence). V lost 5 bases, J lost 4 bases, and 14 bases lay in between. The CDR3 loop spans 14 amino acids. The CDR3 nucleotides read TGTGCCAGCAGCCCCACCGGGGACATCTATGGCTACACCTTC. Translating it yields CASSPTGDIYGYTF. The full variable domain, rest sourced from reference TRBV7-9 and TRBJ1-2, is DTGVSQNPRHKITKRGQNVTFRCDPISEHNRLYWYRQTLGQGPEFLTYFQNEAQLEKSRLLSDRFSAERPKGSFSTLEIQRTEQGDSAMYLCASSPTGDIYGYTFGSGTRLTVV.

The V and J genes are TRBV6-5 and TRBJ1-5; a possible D gene is TRBD1 (5 bases). CDR3 length equals 12 residues. The ends were cut back, 7 bases at V and 3 bases at J, with 7 bases in the middle. Germline V gives CDR1 MNHEY, CDR2 SVGAGI. The CDR3 is CASKTANQPQHF. The CDR3, as DNA: TGTGCCAGCAAGACAGCCAATCAGCCCCAGCATTTT.

This chain joins TRBV3-1 (or the pseudogene TRBV3-2) and TRBJ1-1; a weak D match, TRBD1 (6 bases). The V end was cut by 2 bases, the J end by 7 bases, with 11 bases between. Germline V gives CDR1 LGHDT, CDR2 YNNKEL (reference sequence). The CDR3 is 13 residues long. CDR3 residues: CASSQSGGGEAFF. CDR3 DNA: TGTGCCAGCAGCCAATCTGGGGGCGGTGAAGCTTTCTTT.

The chain combines TRBV20-1 with TRBJ2-4, with TRBD2 matching 10 bases. Germline CDR1 reads DFQATT; CDR2 reads SNEGSKA (reference sequence). Trimming at V came to 3 bases and at J to 6 bases, leaving 5 bases not matched to a gene. The CDR3 spans 14 residues. The CDR3 DNA is TGCAGTGCTAGTATGGCTAGCGGGGGAAACATTCAGTACTTC. It codes for CSASMASGGNIQYF.

The chain uses TRBV30 and TRBJ1-4; 7 positions agree with TRBD1. This CDR3 contains 16 residues. V lost 0 bases to trimming and J lost 3 bases; unmatched junction nucleotides: 7. Germline assignment: CDR1 GTSNPN and CDR2 SVGIG (reference sequence). In DNA form, the CDR3 reads TGTGCCTGGAGTGTAACCTGGGGACAGCCTAATGAAAAACTGTTTTTT. It specifies CAWSVTWGQPNEKLFF.

The chain is built from TRBV6-5 and TRBJ1-5; D remains ambiguous. The CDR3 contains 13 residues. Deletions cut 4 bases from V and 5 bases from J, with 9 bases between. Germline V gene sequence: CDR1 MNHEY, CDR2 SVGAGI. The DNA for the CDR3 is TGTGCCAGCAGTTTCTCTCCCGATCAGCCCCAGCATTTT. It is translated as CASSFSPDQPQHF.

This clone has more than one count but fewer than ten. The gene calls are TRBV5-1 and TRBJ1-1; possible D gene TRBD1, 6 bases. Germline V CDR1 and CDR2: SGHRS, YFSETQ. The V end was cut by 4 bases, the J end by 0 bases, with 7 bases between. The CDR3 length is 13 residues. The CDR3 nucleotides are TGCGCCAGCAGCGGGGGCCTGAACACTGAAGCTTTCTTT. This codes for CASSGGLNTEAFF. Filled out from reference TRBV5-1 and TRBJ1-1, the complete variable domain reads KAGVTQTPRYLIKTRGQQVTLSCSPISGHRSVSWYQQTPGQGLQFLFEYFSETQRNKGNFPGRFSGRQFSNSRSEMNVSTLELGDSALYLCASSGGLNTEAFFGQGTRLTVV.

The rearrangement joins TRBV7-9 to TRBJ1-3; D unclear. Germline CDR1 is SEHNR and CDR2 is FQNEAQ (reference sequence). This CDR3 comprises 13 residues. The germline V and J ends were trimmed by 0 bases and 4 bases, with 4 bases remaining between them. The CDR3 is CASSLAQGNTIYF. The CDR3 DNA reads TGTGCCAGCAGCTTAGCGCAAGGAAACACCATATATTTT.

For this clone: Other DNA sequences in the same sample also yield this CDR3. This rearrangement joins TRBV30 to TRBJ1-2, with 8 bases lining up with TRBD1. The V and J ends lost 2 bases and 6 bases, in that order; junction bases with no gene match: 8. The germline V gene encodes CDR1 GTSNPN and CDR2 SVGIG (reference sequence). CDR3 length: 14 amino acids. The CDR3 protein is CAWSSGQGGDGYTF. CDR3 sequence (DNA): TGTGCCTGGAGTTCCGGACAGGGAGGGGATGGCTACACCTTC.

With regard to this clone: The identical CDR3 is also encoded by other nucleotide sequences in the sample. J is TRBJ1-1 and V is TRBV2; D is possibly TRBD1 (5 bases). The CDR3 is made up of 14 amino acids. Germline CDR1 is SNHLY and CDR2 is FYNNEI. CDR3 loop: CVWTGQMRDTEAFF. As DNA, the CDR3 is TGTGTATGGACGGGGCAAATGAGGGACACTGAAGCTTTCTTT.

The V and J genes are TRBV6-5 and TRBJ2-7; 7 bases are a match to TRBD1. Looked up from germline, CDR1 is MNHEY and CDR2 is SVGAGI. V dropped 4 bases and J dropped 4; count of bases not matched to a gene: 10. CDR3 length: 15 residues. In DNA, the CDR3 is TGTGCCAGCAGTTCCACCGTAGGGGGCGGGTACGAGCAGTACTTC. It codes for CASSSTVGGGYEQYF.

The chain recombines TRBV7-9 with TRBJ2-5; 7 bases align to TRBD2. The CDR3 is 14 amino acids. Per germline, CDR1 SEHNR and CDR2 FQNEAQ (reference sequence). V shed 0 bases and J 9 bases; nucleotides not matched to a gene: 7. The CDR3 bases are TGTGCCAGCAGCTTAGCGAGCGGGGTCTGGGCCCAGTACTTC. This encodes CASSLASGVWAQYF.

This chain uses TRBV4-2 with TRBJ1-2; D uncertain. V was cut by 0 bases and J by 2 bases, with 10 bases left in between. The CDR3 is made up of 15 amino acids. In germline, CDR1 is LGHNA, CDR2 YNFKEQ. CDR3 amino acids: CASSQEDRRNYGYTF. The CDR3, as DNA: TGTGCCAGCAGCCAAGAGGACCGGAGAAACTATGGCTACACCTTC.

This clone showed up just a few times. The gene calls are TRBV7-9 and TRBJ2-7, with D possibly matching TRBD1 (5 bases). V lost 4 bases, J lost 0 bases, and 10 bases lay in between. The CDR3 length is 14 residues. Germline-derived CDR1 and CDR2 are SEHNR and FQNEAQ (reference sequence). Here the CDR3 DNA reads TGTGCCAGCAGCTCTCAGGGCAGCTCCTACGAGCAGTACTTC. This codes for CASSSQGSSYEQYF.

J is TRBJ2-1 and V is TRBV15; 7 nucleotides agree with TRBD2. This CDR3 has 15 amino acids. CDR1 is LNHNV, CDR2 YYDKDF, per germline (reference sequence). J lost 10 bases, V lost 0 bases, and 9 bases had no gene match. The CDR3 coding sequence is TGTGCCACCAGCAGAGATTGGGGAGGGTCGGAGGAGCAGTTCTTC. Residues: CATSRDWGGSEEQFF.

This chain connects TRBV18 to TRBJ1-1; the D gene is possibly TRBD1 (5 bases). This CDR3 has 15 residues. Per the germline V gene, CDR1 is KGHSH and CDR2 is LQKENI. V was clipped by 3 bases and J by 1 base, with 12 bases between them. This chain's CDR3 is CASSPDPGGNTEAFF. The CDR3 coding sequence is TGTGCCAGCTCACCGGACCCGGGGGGGAACACTGAAGCTTTCTTT.

The J gene is TRBJ1-2, the V gene TRBV7-2, with a weak D call TRBD1 (6 bases). CDR3 length: 14 residues. Germline-derived CDR1 and CDR2 are SGHTA and FQGNSA. Deletions cut 1 base from V and 7 bases from J, with 13 bases between. This CDR3 is CASSLVGGALGYTF. The DNA for the CDR3 is TGTGCCAGCAGCTTAGTCGGGGGGGCGCTTGGCTACACCTTC.

This clone occurred once. For the CDR3, the DNA is TGTGCCAGCCGCCCGGGGGGGCAAAGCTCCTACGAGCAGTACTTC. Its protein product is CASRPGGQSSYEQYF. The rearrangement uses TRBV5-8 and TRBJ2-7; TRBD2 aligns across 8 bases. J lost 0 bases, V lost 7 bases, and 9 bases had no gene match. This CDR3 is 15 amino acids long. The germline V gene has CDR1 SGHTS and CDR2 YDEGEE.